This passage covers 18 T cell receptor beta chains from one sample sequenced in a study of blood T cell repertoires in COVID-19. Assay: immunoSEQ multiplex PCR; the TCRdb copy retains only in-frame clones and omits some. The repertoire holds some 42,000 clones, with roughly 80% as singletons. Sequenced input: peripheral blood. These TCRs come from a woman in her 70s with acute or convalescent COVID-19.

The chain employs TRBV10-1 and TRBJ1-2, with 7 bases aligning to TRBD1. With 3 bases clipped from V and 3 bases from J, the junction kept 16 bases outside the gene matches. The V gene's germline CDR1 is WNHNN and CDR2 SYGVQD (reference sequence). This CDR3 has 18 residues. The CDR3 sequence is CASSDSELWTGPDYGYTF. CDR3 bases: TGCGCCAGCAGTGACTCAGAGTTATGGACAGGCCCGGACTATGGCTACACCTTC.

In regard to this clone: Other DNA sequences of this sample code for an identical CDR3. The J gene is TRBJ1-2, the V gene TRBV3-1 (or the pseudogene TRBV3-2); 7 nucleotides agree with TRBD1. The CDR3 contains 13 residues. The J segment lost 4 bases and the V segment lost 3 bases, leaving 2 bases of the junction unmatched. The germline V gene encodes CDR1 LGHDT and CDR2 YNNKEL (reference sequence). DNA for the CDR3: TGTGCCAGCAGCCAGAGGGGGCCCTATGGCTACACCTTC. It codes for CASSQRGPYGYTF.

The V call is TRBV5-1, the J call TRBJ1-2; D may be TRBD1 (6 bases). This CDR3 spans 13 amino acids. V lost 2 bases, J lost 4 bases, and 9 bases lay in between. Germline V gene sequence: CDR1 SGHRS, CDR2 YFSETQ. The CDR3 region is CASSLDRLYGYTF. The CDR3 nucleotides read TGCGCCAGCAGCTTAGACAGGCTCTATGGCTACACCTTC.

The rearrangement uses TRBV7-2 and TRBJ2-1, with 9 positions matching TRBD1. The CDR3 extends over 14 amino acids. V trimming: 6 bases; J trimming: 7 bases; junction bases outside the gene matches: 7. Looked up from germline, CDR1 is SGHTA and CDR2 is FQGNSA. CDR3 loop: CASSRGQGRNEQFF. Here the CDR3 DNA reads TGTGCCAGCAGTCGCGGACAGGGGAGGAATGAGCAGTTCTTC.

The chain employs TRBV6-5 and TRBJ1-2, with D uncertain. Germline V CDR1 and CDR2: MNHEY, SVGAGI. Trimming cost V 0 bases and J 7 bases, with 12 bases left between them. This CDR3 has 14 amino acids. The chain's CDR3 is CASSYSERASGYTF. The CDR3 region has the DNA TGTGCCAGCAGTTACTCAGAGAGAGCATCTGGCTACACCTTC.

This clone was detected a few times. The chain carries TRBV19 and TRBJ1-2; D is ambiguous. V dropped 1 base and J dropped 0 bases, with 6 bases sitting between them. CDR3 size: 14 residues. From germline, CDR1 is LNHDA and CDR2 SQIVND (reference sequence). CDR3 loop: CASSIATANYGYTF. The CDR3 DNA follows: TGTGCCAGTAGTATAGCCACAGCTAACTATGGCTACACCTTC. Looking up the rest from reference TRBV19 and TRBJ1-2 gives the full variable domain: DGGITQSPKYLFRKEGQNVTLSCEQNLNHDAMYWYRQDPGQGLRLIYYSQIVNDFQKGDIAEGYSVSREKKESFPLTVTSAQKNPTAFYLCASSIATANYGYTFGSGTRLTVV.

CDR3 DNA sequence: TGCAGCGTTGGGTTCGGGACAGGAAAAAATCAGCCCCAGCATTTT. The encoded protein is CSVGFGTGKNQPQHF. The chain recombines TRBV29-1 with TRBJ1-5; 8 bases are shared with TRBD1. The CDR3 extends over 15 amino acids. Germline values: CDR1 SQVTM, CDR2 ANQGSEA. V was clipped by 4 bases and J by 4 bases; unmatched bases: 9.

In its sample, this clone was seen a few times. The chain uses TRBV21-1 and TRBJ1-5; the table calls TRBD1, which could not be checked here. TRBV21-1 is annotated as a pseudogene. The CDR3 length is 19 residues. Written as DNA, the CDR3 is TGTGCCAGCAGCAGATTGGACAGGGGGATCGTTGTGGGCAATCAGCCCCAGCATTTT. It is translated as CASSRLDRGIVVGNQPQHF.

The chain couples TRBV7-9 to TRBJ2-2; D ambiguous. The CDR3 spans 14 residues. Germline-derived CDR1 and CDR2 are SEHNR and FQNEAQ (reference sequence). The germline V and J ends were trimmed by 6 bases and 4 bases, with 12 bases remaining between them. CDR3 sequence reads: CASSYLMSTGELFF. CDR3 bases: TGTGCCAGCAGTTATTTAATGTCCACCGGGGAGCTGTTTTTT.

This clone was seen more than once but under ten times. The J gene is TRBJ1-5, the V gene TRBV28; 8 bases align to TRBD1. CDR1 and CDR2 (germline): MDHEN, SYDVKM. The V segment lost 3 bases and the J segment 7 bases; nucleotides outside the gene matches: 14. This CDR3 has 17 residues. The DNA of the CDR3 is TGTGCCAGCAGTTTTGAGGGCAGGGGGCTTGGGGGACAGCCCCAGCATTTT. Translation: CASSFEGRGLGGQPQHF.

The chain has TRBV19 and TRBJ1-3; D is ambiguous. The CDR3 loop spans 14 amino acids. Germline CDR1 is LNHDA and CDR2 is SQIVND (reference sequence). V lost 3 bases and J 2 bases, leaving 8 bases between the germline ends. The CDR3 loop reads CASSMEVAGNTIYF. The CDR3 nucleotides are TGTGCCAGTAGTATGGAGGTCGCTGGAAACACCATATATTTT.

The chain employs TRBV5-1 and TRBJ2-3; 7 bases align to TRBD1. Germline V gene lookup returns CDR1 SGHRS and CDR2 YFSETQ. This CDR3 is 15 amino acids long. Trimming removed 4 bases from V and 2 bases from J; junction bases left unmatched: 7. The CDR3 bases are TGCGCCAGCAGCACCCGGGACAGCTTCACAGATACGCAGTATTTT. This encodes CASSTRDSFTDTQYF.

The chain combines TRBV7-2 with TRBJ1-1, with unresolved D. V lost 4 bases and J 7 bases, leaving 13 bases between the germline ends. CDR3 length: 13 amino acids. Germline CDR1 reads SGHTA; CDR2 reads FQGNSA. The CDR3 DNA reads as TGTGCCAGCAGCTCACTATACGGTGGTGAAGCTTTCTTT. Its protein product is CASSSLYGGEAFF. The entire variable domain, with the rest obtained from reference TRBV7-2 and TRBJ1-1, is as follows: GAGVSQSPSNKVTEKGKDVELRCDPISGHTALYWYRQSLGQGLEFLIYFQGNSAPDKSGLPSDRFSAERTGGSVSTLTIQRTQQEDSAVYLCASSSLYGGEAFFGQGTRLTVV.

The DNA for the CDR3 is TGTGCCAGCAAGGCGGTTAATAATCAGCCCCAGCATTTT. It encodes CASKAVNNQPQHF. The chain joins TRBV28 to TRBJ1-5; no clear D gene. The CDR3 is 13 amino acids. The germline V and J ends were trimmed by 7 bases and 4 bases, with 11 bases remaining between them. Germline V gives CDR1 MDHEN, CDR2 SYDVKM.

The V gene is TRBV7-9, the J gene TRBJ1-3; TRBD1 might be the D (5 bases). This CDR3 is built from 14 residues. Germline CDR1 SEHNR, CDR2 FQNEAQ (reference sequence). With 5 bases removed from V and 2 bases from J, the gap between germline ends came to 10 bases. The CDR3 spells CASSPRGTGNTIYF. The CDR3 region has the DNA TGTGCCAGCAGCCCCCGGGGGACTGGAAACACCATATATTTT.

The count of this clone is one. This chain links TRBV6-2 or TRBV6-3 with TRBJ1-1; 7 bases are a match to TRBD1. The CDR3 has 14 residues. Germline V gene sequence: CDR1 MNHEY, CDR2 SVGEGT. V gave up 0 bases and J gave up 6 bases; unmatched junction bases: 4. CDR3 sequence (DNA): TGTGCCAGCAGTTACTCAGGGGGCAGGGCTGAAGCTTTCTTT. It translates to CASSYSGGRAEAFF.

The J gene is TRBJ2-7, the V gene TRBV20-1; 9 nucleotides align to TRBD1. Germline CDR1 is DFQATT and CDR2 is SNEGSKA (reference sequence). J gave up 2 bases and V 6 bases, and 5 bases lay outside the gene matches. This CDR3 spans 13 amino acids. The CDR3 DNA follows: TGCAGTGCCAGTGGGACAGGGACCTACGAGCAGTACTTC. The encoded protein is CSASGTGTYEQYF.

V gene TRBV28 combines with J gene TRBJ2-3; 12 nucleotides align to TRBD2. The J segment lost 2 bases and the V segment lost 5 bases, leaving 5 bases of the junction unmatched. CDR3 length equals 16 residues. Per germline, CDR1 MDHEN and CDR2 SYDVKM. Here the CDR3 DNA reads TGTGCCAGCAGTGTAACTAGCGGGGGGACCACAGATACGCAGTATTTT. This sequence encodes CASSVTSGGTTDTQYF.